At least ten counts were recorded for the clone carrying this T cell receptor (beta chain). TCRdb reanalysed the 5' RACE reads using MiXCR and keeps one entry per CDR3 protein. The repertoire holds about 85,000 distinct CDR3 sequences, 13% seen once, with 20% to 25% in the top ten. The sample belongs to a study of T cells after yellow fever vaccination. Study-level background: It was SMART-Seq v4 Ultra Low Input that prepared the fractions with low cell numbers. Study results and caveats: Reappearance after the booster was observed for most primary-vaccination clones (about 95% CD4, about 85% CD8).

Trimming took 2 bases from V and 0 from J, leaving 8 bases between them. The CDR3 has 13 residues. Per germline, CDR1 SQVTM and CDR2 ANQGSEA. This rearrangement joins TRBV29-1 to TRBJ2-7; tentative D call: TRBD1 (5 bases). The sample here was CD8+ T cells not binding an NS4B(214-222) dextramer, sorted from PBMCs, taken 21 days after the first yellow fever vaccination. The TCR originated in a man aged 18 to 29 who received the YFV17D yellow fever vaccine. CDR3 sequence (DNA): TGCAGCGTTGAACAAGGGGCCTCCTACGAGCAGTACTTC. Protein product: CSVEQGASYEQYF.